The entry below describes one T cell receptor beta chain. What it binds is unknown. This sample stems from a study of T cell responses to AZD1222 COVID-19 vaccine. General study points: Spike-specific TCR breadth and depth rose after two AZD1222 doses. Just a handful of AZD1222 recipients tested seropositive at baseline.

Sequencing was performed with immunoSEQ multiplex PCR; in TCRdb, only in-frame clones are kept and a portion is missing. The repertoire includes about 120,000 clones, about 85% of them detected once, and 3% sits in the top ten. V was shortened by 4 bases and J by 2 bases, with 16 bases between the two germline ends. Germline values: CDR1 GTSNPN, CDR2 SVGIG (reference sequence). The CDR3 consists of 15 residues. The rearrangement links TRBV30 to TRBJ2-3, with a tentative D call TRBD2 (5 bases). This clonotype originated in an adult who received the AZD1222 COVID-19 vaccine. This specimen consisted of peripheral blood, obtained 28 days after the second AZD1222 dose. The CDR3 region is CAWTPRAVPTDTQYF. DNA of the CDR3: TGTGCCTGGACCCCGCGAGCGGTGCCCACAGATACGCAGTATTTT. Based on the CDR3 plus reference TRBV30 and TRBJ2-3, the full variable domain is SQTIHQWPATLVQPVGSPLSLECTVEGTSNPNLYWYRQAAGRGLQLLFYSVGIGQISSEVPQNLSASRPQDRQFILSSKKLLLSDSGFYLCAWTPRAVPTDTQYFGPGTRLTVL.